This T cell receptor (beta chain) comes out of a study of T cells in Graves' hyperthyroidism and ophthalmopathy. Study at large: Any treatment followed the collection of peripheral blood at initial diagnosis. Study observations and caveats: Blood also showed most of the thyroid clonotypes that were expanded above 0.001. Ophthalmopathy was distinguished from stable hyperthyroidism by 13 V-J signatures.

Amplification targeted TCR beta CDR3 regions from RNA transcripts. Initially, a first-round RT-PCR of the TCR CDR3 employed the HTBI primer set. TCRdb used MiXCR to reprocess the multiplex PCR reads, holding one entry per CDR3 protein. Of about 400,000 distinct CDR3 sequences in the sample, over 10% were seen once. Germline V lookup: CDR1 ENHRY, CDR2 SYGVKD. This CDR3 spans 13 amino acids. Losses at the gene ends were 6 bases for V and 3 bases for J; bases not matched to a gene: 5. Patients were excluded because of uncontrolled infection, other autoimmune disease, pregnancy or lactation. There are many counts of this clonotype. Its antigen remains unknown.

The V and J genes are TRBV10-3 and TRBJ2-7; 7 bases are a match to TRBD2. The specimen was blood. This receptor was obtained from a woman younger than 35 with Graves' hyperthyroidism. DNA of the CDR3: TGTGCCATCAGGCCCCGCGGGAGCTACGAGCAGTACTTC. Translated, it gives CAIRPRGSYEQYF.